These 18 T cell receptor beta chains were sequenced from one sample in a study of cytomegalovirus exposure and HLA in healthy donors. The PCR was carried out with 60 Vbeta primers and 13 Jbeta primers. Measured with immunoSEQ multiplex PCR; TCRdb has only the in-frame clones, and not every one. Of 210,000 or so clones listed, about three quarters are singletons. The sequenced material came from PBMCs. These receptors were obtained from a woman under 40 in good health and CMV-seropositive.

V is TRBV28 and J is TRBJ2-3; 8 bases match TRBD2. Germline CDR1 MDHEN, CDR2 SYDVKM. V shed 2 bases and J 4 bases; nucleotides not matched to a gene: 5. The CDR3 is 15 residues long. This chain's CDR3 is CASSLSGSGSDTQYF. The DNA for the CDR3 is TGTGCCAGCAGTTTAAGCGGGAGCGGGTCAGATACGCAGTATTTT. Based on the CDR3 plus reference TRBV28 and TRBJ2-3, the full variable domain is DVKVTQSSRYLVKRTGEKVFLECVQDMDHENMFWYRQDPGLGLRLIYFSYDVKMKEKGDIPEGYSVSREKKERFSLILESASTNQTSMYLCASSLSGSGSDTQYFGPGTRLTVL.

The V gene is TRBV25-1, the J gene TRBJ1-1; D is perhaps TRBD1 (5 bases). V gave up 5 bases and J gave up 4 bases, with 14 bases separating them. Germline CDR1 MGHDK, CDR2 SYGVNS. The CDR3 contains 14 residues. CDR3 DNA: TGTGCCAGCAGTCTCGGGGGAAGTGCCACTGAAGCTTTCTTT. As protein: CASSLGGSATEAFF.

This chain joins TRBV10-3 and TRBJ1-1; TRBD1 aligns across 8 bases. Germline CDR1 is ENHRY and CDR2 is SYGVKD. The CDR3 loop spans 14 amino acids. V lost 6 bases and J lost 2; bases outside the gene matches: 5. The CDR3 nucleotides are TGTGCCATCAGGGGGACAGGTGAAAACACTGAAGCTTTCTTT. This gives the protein CAIRGTGENTEAFF.

This chain links TRBV9 with TRBJ2-5; D perhaps matches TRBD2 (5 bases). With 3 bases removed from V and 0 bases from J, the gap between germline ends came to 12 bases. CDR1 is SGDLS and CDR2 is YYNGEE in the germline V gene. The CDR3 length is 15 residues. CDR3 loop: CASSAGINYQETQYF. CDR3 nucleotides: TGTGCCAGCAGCGCCGGGATAAATTACCAAGAGACCCAGTACTTC. Filled out from reference TRBV9 and TRBJ2-5, the complete variable domain reads DSGVTQTPKHLITATGQRVTLRCSPRSGDLSVYWYQQSLDQGLQFLIQYYNGEERAKGNILERFSAQQFPDLHSELNLSSLELGDSALYFCASSAGINYQETQYFGPGTRLLVL.

This CDR3 reads CASSLGGSQARLAIYNEQFF. In DNA form, the CDR3 reads TGTGCCAGCAGCTTAGGGGGGTCACAGGCGCGACTAGCGATCTACAATGAGCAGTTCTTC. J is TRBJ2-1 and V is TRBV7-6; 8 bases map to TRBD2. J lost 3 bases, V lost 1 base, and 17 bases had no gene match. The V gene's germline CDR1 is SGHVS and CDR2 FNYEAQ. This CDR3 is built from 20 residues.

This chain uses TRBV5-1 with TRBJ2-3; 13 bases are shared with TRBD2. Germline CDR1 reads SGHRS; CDR2 reads YFSETQ. The CDR3 covers 17 residues. J was trimmed by 1 base and V by 9 bases; bases with no gene match: 11. The CDR3 nucleotides read TGCGCCACCTCAGGACTAGCGGGAGTAGGGGGCACAGATACGCAGTATTTT. Translated, it gives CATSGLAGVGGTDTQYF.

Note on this clone: Mismatch with germline at one junction end may stem from a read error. The V call is TRBV15, the J call TRBJ2-4; D call uncertain. CDR1 is LNHNV and CDR2 is YYDKDF in the germline V gene (reference sequence). The length of the CDR3 is 12 residues. CDR3 DNA: TGTGCCACCAGCAGAGCCAGAAACATTCAGTACTTC. Translating gives CATSRARNIQYF. Complete variable domain (other parts from reference TRBV15 and TRBJ2-4): DAMVIQNPRYQVTQFGKPVTLSCSQTLNHNVMYWYQQKSSQAPKLLFHYYDKDFNNEADTPDNFQSRRPNTSFCFLDIRSPGLGDTAMYLCATSRARNIQYFGAGTRLSVL.

In its sample, this clone was seen a few times. The chain carries TRBV2 and TRBJ2-1; 9 bases map to TRBD2. V shed 6 bases and J 0 bases; nucleotides not matched to a gene: 9. Germline CDR1 and CDR2: SNHLY and FYNNEI. The CDR3 loop spans 17 amino acids. The CDR3 DNA follows: TGTGCCAGCAGCCACTCTAGTAGCGGGAGCTCCTACAATGAGCAGTTCTTC. Translated: CASSHSSSGSSYNEQFF.

This clone came up a few times. This rearrangement joins TRBV2 to TRBJ1-2, with a possible D match to TRBD1 (5 bases). Trimming left V 4 bases short and J 6 bases short, with 18 bases between. In germline, CDR1 is SNHLY, CDR2 FYNNEI. The CDR3 covers 15 residues. This CDR3 reads CASSAQGGQGHGYTF. Written as DNA, the CDR3 is TGTGCCAGCAGTGCCCAGGGTGGGCAGGGTCATGGCTACACCTTC.

V usage is TRBV30 and J usage is TRBJ1-5; D might be TRBD1 (6 bases). There are 14 residues in the CDR3. V shed 4 bases and J shed 3 bases, with 13 bases lying between them. The germline V gene encodes CDR1 GTSNPN and CDR2 SVGIG (reference sequence). In DNA, the CDR3 is TGTGCCTGGACCCCGGACAGTTCCAATCAGCCCCAGCATTTT. Protein sequence: CAWTPDSSNQPQHF. The full variable domain, completed using reference TRBV30 and TRBJ1-5, is SQTIHQWPATLVQPVGSPLSLECTVEGTSNPNLYWYRQAAGRGLQLLFYSVGIGQISSEVPQNLSASRPQDRQFILSSKKLLLSDSGFYLCAWTPDSSNQPQHFGDGTRLSIL.

This clone was counted between two and nine times. Other nucleotide sequences from this sample produce the same CDR3. The chain is built from TRBV7-2 and TRBJ2-2; 12 bases align to TRBD2. The CDR3 consists of 15 residues. The V gene end was trimmed by 2 bases and the J gene end by 5 bases; junction bases not matched to a gene: 0. Germline V gives CDR1 SGHTA, CDR2 FQGNSA. CDR3: CASSLLAGGTGELFF. As DNA, the CDR3 is TGTGCCAGCAGCTTACTAGCGGGGGGGACCGGGGAGCTGTTTTTT.

This clone occurred many times. The CDR3 loop reads CASSLLPGQGDNEQFF. The CDR3 DNA reads as TGTGCCAGCAGCCTACTACCGGGACAGGGGGACAATGAGCAGTTCTTC. The chain has TRBV14 and TRBJ2-1, with 11 bases identical to TRBD1. The CDR3 is 16 amino acids. V lost 4 bases, J lost 5 bases, and 7 bases stayed unmatched. Germline V CDR1 and CDR2: SGHDN, FVKESK.

The V call is TRBV6-6, the J call TRBJ2-5, with 7 bases matching TRBD1. The length of the CDR3 is 15 residues. Germline V gives CDR1 MNHNY, CDR2 SVGAGI (reference sequence). V lost 5 bases, J lost 7 bases, and 13 bases stayed unmatched. The CDR3, as DNA: TGTGCCAGCAGTATTACACAGGGGTGGGTCGGGACCCAGTACTTC. It translates to CASSITQGWVGTQYF.

The J gene is TRBJ2-7, the V gene TRBV15; 10 bases fit TRBD2. V was clipped by 3 bases and J by 3 bases; unmatched bases: 14. CDR3 length: 18 residues. CDR1 and CDR2 from the germline V gene are LNHNV and YYDKDF (reference sequence). The DNA of the CDR3 is TGTGCCACCAGCAGCCGTCAGCTAGCGGGGGTCCGACTCTACGAGCAGTACTTC. Protein: CATSSRQLAGVRLYEQYF.

This clone showed up just a few times. The chain combines TRBV5-4 with TRBJ2-2; no definite D call. Germline CDR1 and CDR2: SGHNT and YYREEE (reference sequence). The length of the CDR3 is 13 residues. The germline V and J ends were trimmed by 2 bases and 1 base, with 3 bases remaining between them. The DNA for the CDR3 is TGTGCCAGCAGCTTTAAGAACACCGGGGAGCTGTTTTTT. Its translation is CASSFKNTGELFF.

Points on this clone: The junction shows a germline mismatch at one end, possibly a read error. The J gene is TRBJ1-5, the V gene TRBV30; D remains unclear. Germline-derived CDR1 and CDR2 are GTSNPN and SVGIG (reference sequence). This CDR3 spans 15 amino acids. The chain's CDR3 is CAWSVAGFSTQPQHF. The CDR3 nucleotides are TGTGCCTGGAGTGTAGCGGGGTTTAGCACTCAGCCCCAGCATTTT. Full variable domain (outside the CDR3, taken from reference TRBV30 and TRBJ1-5): SQTIHQWPATLVQPVGSPLSLECTVEGTSNPNLYWYRQAAGRGLQLLFYSVGIGQISSEVPQNLSASRPQDRQFILSSKKLLLSDSGFYLCAWSVAGFSTQPQHFGDGTRLSIL.

The rearrangement links TRBV6-5 to TRBJ2-7; perhaps TRBD2 as D (5 bases). From germline, CDR1 is MNHEY and CDR2 SVGAGI. The CDR3 length is 14 residues. Trimming shortened V by 0 bases and J by 2 bases, and 8 bases separated the two germline ends. The CDR3, as DNA: TGTGCCAGCAGTTACTCGAGAGGGCCCTACGAGCAGTACTTC. It is translated as CASSYSRGPYEQYF.

The chain employs TRBV11-2 and TRBJ1-3; D gene ambiguous. V lost 3 bases, J lost 0 bases, and 15 bases lay in between. This CDR3 region has 17 residues. Germline V gives CDR1 SGHAT, CDR2 FQNNGV. CDR3 coding DNA: TGTGCCAGCAGCTTGCAAACCCCCGCCAGCTCTGGAAACACCATATATTTT. This gives the protein CASSLQTPASSGNTIYF.